Presented here are 7 T cell receptor beta chains from one specimen sequenced in a study of shared clonotypes between healthy human individuals. Only in-frame clones appear in the TCRdb table, and some are missing; sequencing was by immunoSEQ multiplex PCR. This table holds nearly 2 million clones, less than 95% found once. Terminally differentiated effector memory CD45RA+ cells were excluded by CCR7 positive selection of CD45RO-negative cells. Sequencing input: naive CD8+ T cells sorted from blood. These TCRs come from a man aged 18 to 29 in good health.

On this clone: Other DNA variants within this sample encode the same CDR3. The CDR3 nucleotides read TGTGCCAGCAGCGCCGGAGGGGCAGATACGCAGTATTTT. It yields the protein CASSAGGADTQYF. The J gene is TRBJ2-3, the V gene TRBV9, with D possibly being TRBD2 (6 bases). V lost 3 bases to trimming and J lost 4 bases, with 9 bases between them. The germline gives CDR1 SGDLS, CDR2 YYNGEE. This CDR3 has 13 residues.

The rearrangement uses TRBV28 and TRBJ1-2; 7 nucleotides agree with TRBD1. The CDR3 totals 15 residues. V shed 2 bases, J shed 4 bases, and the junction held 7 bases outside the gene matches. The germline V gene encodes CDR1 MDHEN and CDR2 SYDVKM. In DNA, the CDR3 is TGTGCCAGCAGTTTAGGACAGGAGTTCTCCTATGGCTACACCTTC. This sequence encodes CASSLGQEFSYGYTF.

Notes on this clone: This sample also contains other DNA sequences that code for the same CDR3. The chain recombines TRBV7-9 with TRBJ2-7, with 7 bases aligning to TRBD1. Germline V gene sequence: CDR1 SEHNR, CDR2 FQNEAQ (reference sequence). V dropped 1 base and J dropped 4; count of bases not matched to a gene: 4. The CDR3 totals 14 residues. CDR3 amino acids: CASSLEGQSYEQYF. In DNA, the CDR3 is TGTGCCAGCAGCTTAGAGGGACAGAGTTACGAGCAGTACTTC.

As for this clone: Additional DNA sequences in this sample encode the identical CDR3. The chain links TRBV27 to TRBJ1-5; the D is unclear. Trimming stripped 5 bases from V and 0 bases from J, with 2 bases between. Germline loops: CDR1 MNHEY, CDR2 SMNVEV (reference sequence). The CDR3 runs 12 residues. The CDR3 sequence: CASSPSNQPQHF. CDR3 bases: TGTGCCAGCAGTCCTAGCAATCAGCCCCAGCATTTT.

This chain joins TRBV30 and TRBJ1-1; D is ambiguous. The CDR3 loop spans 14 amino acids. CDR1 GTSNPN and CDR2 SVGIG come from the germline V gene (reference sequence). The V end lost 3 bases, the J end lost 1 base, and 12 bases lay between the germline ends. The CDR3 nucleotides are TGTGCCTGGAGGGAGTTCGACGGGAACACTGAAGCTTTCTTT. Amino acids: CAWREFDGNTEAFF.

This chain joins TRBV11-2 and TRBJ2-5; the D gene is possibly TRBD1 (6 bases). Trimming removed 5 bases at V and 4 bases at J, with 17 bases between. The CDR3 runs 15 residues. Germline V lookup: CDR1 SGHAT, CDR2 FQNNGV. CDR3 sequence: CASSQGNRAPETQYF. The CDR3 DNA is TGTGCCAGCAGCCAGGGGAACAGGGCCCCAGAGACCCAGTACTTC. The variable domain in full, completed from reference TRBV11-2 and TRBJ2-5, reads EAGVAQSPRYKIIEKRQSVAFWCNPISGHATLYWYQQILGQGPKLLIQFQNNGVVDDSQLPKDRFSAERLKGVDSTLKIQPAKLEDSAVYLCASSQGNRAPETQYFGPGTRLLVL.

The chain has TRBV13 and TRBJ2-1; 8 nucleotides line up with TRBD2. This CDR3 is built from 16 residues. J was trimmed by 4 bases and V by 1 base; bases with no gene match: 6. Germline V gene data show CDR1 as PRHDT and CDR2 as FYEKMQ (reference sequence). The CDR3 DNA reads as TGTGCCAGCAGCTTAGAGGGGCAGCGGGGGTACAATGAGCAGTTCTTC. It yields the protein CASSLEGQRGYNEQFF. Combining the CDR3 with reference TRBV13 and TRBJ2-1 gives the whole variable domain AAGVIQSPRHLIKEKRETATLKCYPIPRHDTVYWYQQGPGQDPQFLISFYEKMQSDKGSIPDRFSAQQFSDYHSELNMSSLELGDSALYFCASSLEGQRGYNEQFFGPGTRLTVL.